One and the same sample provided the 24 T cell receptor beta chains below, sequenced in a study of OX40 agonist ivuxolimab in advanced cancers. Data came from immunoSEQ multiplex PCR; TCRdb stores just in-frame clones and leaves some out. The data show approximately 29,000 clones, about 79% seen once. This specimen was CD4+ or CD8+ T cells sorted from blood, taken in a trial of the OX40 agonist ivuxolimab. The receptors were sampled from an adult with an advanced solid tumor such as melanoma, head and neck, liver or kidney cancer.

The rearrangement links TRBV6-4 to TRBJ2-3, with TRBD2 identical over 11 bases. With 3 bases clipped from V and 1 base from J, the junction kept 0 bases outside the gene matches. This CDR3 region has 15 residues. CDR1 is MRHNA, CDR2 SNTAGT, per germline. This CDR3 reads CASSETSGGTDTQYF. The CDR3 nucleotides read TGTGCCAGCAGTGAGACTAGCGGGGGCACAGATACGCAGTATTTT.

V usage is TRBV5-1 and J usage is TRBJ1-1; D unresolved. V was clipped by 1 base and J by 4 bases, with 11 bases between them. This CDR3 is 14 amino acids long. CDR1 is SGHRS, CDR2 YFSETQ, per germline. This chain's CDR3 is CASSLFGEGTEAFF. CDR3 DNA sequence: TGCGCCAGCAGCTTGTTCGGGGAAGGCACTGAAGCTTTCTTT.

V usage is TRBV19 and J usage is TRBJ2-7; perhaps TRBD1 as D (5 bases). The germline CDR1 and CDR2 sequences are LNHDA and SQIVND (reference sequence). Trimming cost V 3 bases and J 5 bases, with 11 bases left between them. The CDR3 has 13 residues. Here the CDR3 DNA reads TGTGCCAGTAGTATCCAGGGTGGTAACGAGCAGTACTTC. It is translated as CASSIQGGNEQYF.

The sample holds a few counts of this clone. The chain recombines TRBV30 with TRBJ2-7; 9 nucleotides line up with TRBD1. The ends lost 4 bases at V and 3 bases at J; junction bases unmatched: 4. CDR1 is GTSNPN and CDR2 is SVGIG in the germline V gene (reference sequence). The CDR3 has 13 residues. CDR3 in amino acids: CAWTMGQGYEQYF. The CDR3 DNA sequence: TGTGCCTGGACGATGGGACAGGGCTACGAGCAGTACTTC.

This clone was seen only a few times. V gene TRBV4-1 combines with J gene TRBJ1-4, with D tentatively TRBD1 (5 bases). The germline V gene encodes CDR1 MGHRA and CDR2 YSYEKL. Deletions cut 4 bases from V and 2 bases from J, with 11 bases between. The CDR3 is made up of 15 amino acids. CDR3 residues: CASSPSRETNEKLFF. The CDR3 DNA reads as TGCGCCAGCAGCCCCTCCAGGGAGACTAATGAAAAACTGTTTTTT.

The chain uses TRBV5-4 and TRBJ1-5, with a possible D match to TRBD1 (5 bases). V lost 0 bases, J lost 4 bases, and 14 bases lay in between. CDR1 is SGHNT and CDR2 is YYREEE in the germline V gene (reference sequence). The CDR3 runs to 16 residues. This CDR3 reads CASSLAGAQGNQPQHF. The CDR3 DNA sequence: TGTGCCAGCAGCTTGGCCGGGGCCCAAGGAAATCAGCCCCAGCATTTT.

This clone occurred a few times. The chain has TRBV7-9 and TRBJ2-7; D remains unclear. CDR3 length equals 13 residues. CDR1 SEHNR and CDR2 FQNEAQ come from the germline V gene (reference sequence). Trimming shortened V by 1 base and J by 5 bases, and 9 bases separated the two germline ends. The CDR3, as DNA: TGTGCCAGCAGCTTAGGACCCGCCAACGAGCAGTACTTC. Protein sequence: CASSLGPANEQYF.

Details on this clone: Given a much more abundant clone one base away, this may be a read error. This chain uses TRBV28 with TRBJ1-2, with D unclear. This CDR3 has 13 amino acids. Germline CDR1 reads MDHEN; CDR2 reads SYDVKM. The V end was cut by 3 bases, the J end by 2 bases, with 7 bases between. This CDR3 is CASSFYGNYGYTF. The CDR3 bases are TGTGCCAGCAGTTTTTACGGAAACTATGGCTACACCTTC.

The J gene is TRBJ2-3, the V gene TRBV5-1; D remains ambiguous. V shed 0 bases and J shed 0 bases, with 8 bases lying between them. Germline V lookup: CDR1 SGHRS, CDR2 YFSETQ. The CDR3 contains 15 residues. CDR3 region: CASSLVGSSTDTQYF. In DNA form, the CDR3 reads TGCGCCAGCAGCTTGGTAGGTAGCAGCACAGATACGCAGTATTTT.

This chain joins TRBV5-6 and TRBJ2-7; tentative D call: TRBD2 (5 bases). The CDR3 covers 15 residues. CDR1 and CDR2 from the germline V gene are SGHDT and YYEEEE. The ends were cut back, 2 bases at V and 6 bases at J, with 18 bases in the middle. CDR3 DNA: TGTGCCAGCAGCTTACCGGGGAACTCTCTTCTCGAGCAGTACTTC. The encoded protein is CASSLPGNSLLEQYF.

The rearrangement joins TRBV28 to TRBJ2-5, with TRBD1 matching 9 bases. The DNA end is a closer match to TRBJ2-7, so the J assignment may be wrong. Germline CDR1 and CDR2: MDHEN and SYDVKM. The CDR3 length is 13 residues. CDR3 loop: CASSGGQGYEQYF. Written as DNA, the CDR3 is TGTGCCAGCAGTGGGGGACAGGGTTACGAGCAGTACTTC.

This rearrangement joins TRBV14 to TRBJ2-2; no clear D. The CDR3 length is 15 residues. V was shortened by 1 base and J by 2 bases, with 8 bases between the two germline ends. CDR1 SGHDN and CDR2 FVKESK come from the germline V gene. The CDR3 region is CASSQVELNTGELFF. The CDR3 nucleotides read TGTGCCAGCAGCCAAGTTGAGCTTAACACCGGGGAGCTGTTTTTT.

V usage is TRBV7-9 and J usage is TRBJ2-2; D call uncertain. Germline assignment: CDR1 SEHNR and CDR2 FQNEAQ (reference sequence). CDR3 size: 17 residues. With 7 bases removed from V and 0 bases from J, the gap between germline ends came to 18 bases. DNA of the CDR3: TGTGCCAGCACCCTAAAGGGTCTGGCATCGAACACCGGGGAGCTGTTTTTT. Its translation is CASTLKGLASNTGELFF.

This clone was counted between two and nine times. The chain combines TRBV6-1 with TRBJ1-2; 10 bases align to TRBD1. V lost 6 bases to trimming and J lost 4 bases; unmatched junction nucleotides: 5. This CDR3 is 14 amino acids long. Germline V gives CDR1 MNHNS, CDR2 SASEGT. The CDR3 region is CASSSGQGSYGYTF. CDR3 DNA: TGTGCCAGCAGCTCGGGACAGGGGAGCTATGGCTACACCTTC.

The CDR3 reads CAISDGERDGYTF. CDR3 bases: TGTGCCATCAGTGATGGGGAGCGGGATGGCTACACCTTC. The rearrangement links TRBV10-3 to TRBJ1-2; D gene unclear. Germline assignment: CDR1 ENHRY and CDR2 SYGVKD. The CDR3 is 13 amino acids. V was trimmed by 3 bases and J by 6 bases, leaving 11 bases between them.

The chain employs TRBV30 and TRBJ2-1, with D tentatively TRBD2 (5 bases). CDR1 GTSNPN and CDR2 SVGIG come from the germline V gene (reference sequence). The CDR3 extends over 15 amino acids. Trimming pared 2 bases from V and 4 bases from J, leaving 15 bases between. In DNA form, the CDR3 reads TGTGCCTGGAGTCACACCGAGGGCGGGTACAATGAGCAGTTCTTC. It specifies CAWSHTEGGYNEQFF. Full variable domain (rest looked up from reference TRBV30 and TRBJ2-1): SQTIHQWPATLVQPVGSPLSLECTVEGTSNPNLYWYRQAAGRGLQLLFYSVGIGQISSEVPQNLSASRPQDRQFILSSKKLLLSDSGFYLCAWSHTEGGYNEQFFGPGTRLTVL.

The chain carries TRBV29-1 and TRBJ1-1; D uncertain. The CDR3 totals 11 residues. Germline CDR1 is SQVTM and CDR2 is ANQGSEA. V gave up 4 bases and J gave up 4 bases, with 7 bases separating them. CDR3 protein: CSVGSSTEAFF. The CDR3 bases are TGCAGCGTTGGTTCTTCCACTGAAGCTTTCTTT.

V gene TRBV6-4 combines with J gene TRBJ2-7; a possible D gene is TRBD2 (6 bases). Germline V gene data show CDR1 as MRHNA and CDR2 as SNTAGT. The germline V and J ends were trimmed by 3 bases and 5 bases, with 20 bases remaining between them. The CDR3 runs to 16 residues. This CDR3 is CASSERGSRADHEQYF. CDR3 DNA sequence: TGTGCCAGCAGTGAACGGGGGAGCAGGGCCGACCACGAGCAGTACTTC.

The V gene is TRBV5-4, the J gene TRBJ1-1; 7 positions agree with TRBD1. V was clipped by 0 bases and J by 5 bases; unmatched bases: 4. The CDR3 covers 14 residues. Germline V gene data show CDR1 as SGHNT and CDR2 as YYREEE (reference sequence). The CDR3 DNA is TGTGCCAGCAGCTTGGGAAGGGGGCGGACTGAAGCTTTCTTT. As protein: CASSLGRGRTEAFF. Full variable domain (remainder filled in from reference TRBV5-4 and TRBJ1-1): ETGVTQSPTHLIKTRGQQVTLRCSSQSGHNTVSWYQQALGQGPQFIFQYYREEENGRGNFPPRFSGLQFPNYSSELNVNALELDDSALYLCASSLGRGRTEAFFGQGTRLTVV.

The CDR3 DNA is TGTGCCTCACGGGGGGGACCTGGGGAGACCCAGTACTTC. Translated: CASRGGPGETQYF. V usage is TRBV6-5 and J usage is TRBJ2-5, with 8 bases fitting TRBD2. The CDR3 loop spans 13 amino acids. Germline V gene data show CDR1 as MNHEY and CDR2 as SVGAGI. V was pared by 11 bases and J by 5 bases, with 10 bases of the junction left unmatched.

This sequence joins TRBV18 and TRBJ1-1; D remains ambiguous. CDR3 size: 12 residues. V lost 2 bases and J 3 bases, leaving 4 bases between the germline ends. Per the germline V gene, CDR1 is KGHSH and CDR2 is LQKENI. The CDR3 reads CASSPRDTEAFF. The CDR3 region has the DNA TGTGCCAGCTCACCAAGGGACACTGAAGCTTTCTTT.

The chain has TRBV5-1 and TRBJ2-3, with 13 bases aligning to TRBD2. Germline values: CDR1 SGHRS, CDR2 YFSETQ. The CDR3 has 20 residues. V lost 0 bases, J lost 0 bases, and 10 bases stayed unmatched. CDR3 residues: CASSLEGLAGKLTSTDTQYF. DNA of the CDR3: TGCGCCAGCAGCTTGGAGGGACTAGCGGGGAAACTCACTAGCACAGATACGCAGTATTTT. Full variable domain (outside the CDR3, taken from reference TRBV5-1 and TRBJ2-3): KAGVTQTPRYLIKTRGQQVTLSCSPISGHRSVSWYQQTPGQGLQFLFEYFSETQRNKGNFPGRFSGRQFSNSRSEMNVSTLELGDSALYLCASSLEGLAGKLTSTDTQYFGPGTRLTVL.

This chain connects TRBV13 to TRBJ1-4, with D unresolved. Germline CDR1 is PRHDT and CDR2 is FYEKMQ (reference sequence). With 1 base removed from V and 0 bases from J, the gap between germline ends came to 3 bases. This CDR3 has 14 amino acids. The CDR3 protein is CASSLVATNEKLFF. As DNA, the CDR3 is TGTGCCAGCAGCTTAGTTGCAACTAATGAAAAACTGTTTTTT.

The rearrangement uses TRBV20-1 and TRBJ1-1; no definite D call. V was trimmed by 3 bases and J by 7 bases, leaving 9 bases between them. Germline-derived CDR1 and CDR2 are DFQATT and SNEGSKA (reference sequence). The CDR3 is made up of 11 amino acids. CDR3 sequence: CSARSAVEAFF. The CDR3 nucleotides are TGCAGTGCTAGGAGCGCAGTTGAAGCTTTCTTT.